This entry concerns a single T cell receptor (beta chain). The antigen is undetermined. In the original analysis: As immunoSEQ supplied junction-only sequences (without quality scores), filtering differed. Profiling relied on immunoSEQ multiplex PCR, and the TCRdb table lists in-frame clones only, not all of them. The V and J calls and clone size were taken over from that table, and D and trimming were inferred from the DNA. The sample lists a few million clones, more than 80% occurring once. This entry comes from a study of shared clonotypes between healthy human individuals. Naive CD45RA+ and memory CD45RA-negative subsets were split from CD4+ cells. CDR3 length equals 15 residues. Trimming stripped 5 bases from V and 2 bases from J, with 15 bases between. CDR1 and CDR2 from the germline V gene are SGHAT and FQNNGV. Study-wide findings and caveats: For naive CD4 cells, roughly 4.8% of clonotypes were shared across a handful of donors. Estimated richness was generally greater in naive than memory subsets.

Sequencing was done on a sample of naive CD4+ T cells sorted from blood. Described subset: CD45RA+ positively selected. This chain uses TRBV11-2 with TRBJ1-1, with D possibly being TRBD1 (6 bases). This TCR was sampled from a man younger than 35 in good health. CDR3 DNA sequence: TGTGCCAGCAGCCTATACCGGGACATAAACACTGAAGCTTTCTTT. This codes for CASSLYRDINTEAFF.